The subject of this entry is one T cell receptor (beta chain). The sample is drawn from a study of OX40 agonist ivuxolimab in advanced cancers. Samples were taken at baseline and on day 1 of cycles 4 and 7. The method was immunoSEQ multiplex PCR; TCRdb's version includes in-frame clones alone and lacks a portion of them. The data show 40,000 to 45,000 clones, with 75% to 85% seen just once and over 9.5% held by the top ten. Trimming pared 3 bases from V and 4 bases from J, leaving 6 bases between. CDR3 length: 12 residues. Germline V lookup: CDR1 SGHTA, CDR2 FQGNSA. The sequencing here drew on CD4+ or CD8+ T cells sorted from blood, taken in a trial of the OX40 agonist ivuxolimab. This clonotype was obtained from an adult with an advanced solid tumor such as melanoma, head and neck, liver or kidney cancer. The gene calls are TRBV7-2 and TRBJ2-5; D remains unclear. Written as DNA, the CDR3 is TGTGCCAGCAGCTTTCTCGGAGAGACCCAGTACTTC. It translates to CASSFLGETQYF.